This T cell receptor beta chain stems from a study of T cells in localized non-small cell lung cancer. TCRdb's table, derived via immunoSEQ multiplex PCR, lists solely in-frame clones and lacks some. The sample holds about 52,000 clones, roughly 90% seen once. In this sample, this clone turned up a few times. Its antigen is not identified. Study-wide results and caveats: Across samples, adjacent lung featured a median around 60 of the top 100 tumor clones. Longer overall survival was seen with higher T cell density measured in blood. T cell clonality was highest in uninvolved adjacent lung, above tumor. Heterogeneity remains possible, as sequencing covered one tumor region only.

The source material was peripheral blood, sampled before any cancer treatment. This sequence was found in a male donor older than 55 with stage III squamous cell lung carcinoma.

The CDR3 bases are TGTGCCAGCAGACACAGACTAGCAGAGGATGAGCAGTTCTTC. It translates to CASRHRLAEDEQFF. The rearrangement links TRBV13 to TRBJ2-1; 7 nucleotides match TRBD2. V lost 6 bases, J lost 8 bases, and 10 bases stayed unmatched. CDR1 is PRHDT, CDR2 FYEKMQ, per germline (reference sequence). This CDR3 is 14 amino acids long.